These 26 T cell receptor beta chains share one sample of origin, sequenced in a study of blood T cells in healthy people across ages (dated by TCRdb to the mid-2010s). The protocol used for the library was 5' RACE. TCRdb names Illumina HiSeq 2500 as the instrument used. The second PCR ran for about 6 to 11 cycles and used a J-beta primer mix along with a sample-barcoded 5' primer. In TCRdb, the public reads were trimmed at Q25 with fastp and aligned with MiXCR, with productive beta chains retained. Each entry is one CDR3 protein sequence, shown with its most common DNA and genes. For this sample the table gives about 600,000 distinct CDR3 sequences, of which roughly 43% were detected only once. The ten largest make up 20% to 25% of the sample. Sequenced input: blood. The receptors here all came from an elderly man in good health.

The chain is built from TRBV3-1 and TRBJ2-1, with D possibly matching TRBD2 (6 bases). This CDR3 contains 13 residues. Germline CDR1 reads LGHDT; CDR2 reads YNNKEL (reference sequence). With 4 bases removed from V and 4 bases from J, the gap between germline ends came to 8 bases. CDR3 nucleotides: TGTGCCAGCAGCCTAAGCGGGTACAATGAGCAGTTCTTC. It yields the protein CASSLSGYNEQFF.

Comment on this clonotype: A single base separates this from a much larger clone, so it may be a read error. This rearrangement joins TRBV6-6 to TRBJ2-5; D is tentatively TRBD1 or TRBD2 (5 bases each). Germline V gives CDR1 MNHNY, CDR2 SVGAGI (reference sequence). CDR3 length: 14 amino acids. This CDR3 is CASSDSRGRETQYF. CDR3 bases: TGTGCCAGCAGTGACTCTCGGGGACGCGAGACCCAGTACTTC.

This clonotype showed up just a few times. The gene calls are TRBV13 and TRBJ1-2; 7 positions agree with TRBD1. Trimming cost V 5 bases and J 0 bases; bases outside gene matches: 6. The CDR3 sequence is 15 residues long. The germline CDR1 and CDR2 sequences are PRHDT and FYEKMQ (reference sequence). In DNA, the CDR3 is TGTGCCAGCAGCCCCGTTACAGGGGCTAACTATGGCTACACCTTC. This codes for CASSPVTGANYGYTF.

This clonotype was seen more than once but under ten times. The rearrangement joins TRBV6-2 or TRBV6-3 to TRBJ1-1; D might be TRBD1 (5 bases). V shed 10 bases and J shed 5 bases, with 14 bases lying between them. CDR3 length: 12 residues. Germline V gene sequence: CDR1 MNHEY, CDR2 SVGEGT. The CDR3 DNA reads TGTGCCACCAGGGAAAGTGTTACTGAAGCTTTCTTT. Protein sequence: CATRESVTEAFF.

The rearrangement uses TRBV2 and TRBJ2-5; possible D gene TRBD2, 5 bases. Germline values: CDR1 SNHLY, CDR2 FYNNEI. This CDR3 region has 15 residues. Between the trimmed V and J ends, which lost 6 bases and 2 bases, there was a span of 16 bases. The CDR3 region is CASRADGVQQETQYF. For the CDR3, the DNA is TGTGCCAGCAGAGCAGACGGGGTCCAGCAAGAGACCCAGTACTTC. Together with reference TRBV2 and TRBJ2-5, the CDR3 gives the full variable domain: EPEVTQTPSHQVTQMGQEVILRCVPISNHLYFYWYRQILGQKVEFLVSFYNNEISEKSEIFDDQFSVERPDGSNFTLKIRSTKLEDSAMYFCASRADGVQQETQYFGPGTRLLVL.

The chain joins TRBV29-1 to TRBJ2-3, with D perhaps matching TRBD2 (5 bases). The CDR3 extends over 13 amino acids. Trimming cost V 6 bases and J 6 bases, with 16 bases left between them. From germline, CDR1 is SQVTM and CDR2 ANQGSEA. Here the CDR3 DNA reads TGCAGCGTAGCCCACGGGGTGGCGGATACGCAGTATTTT. Protein: CSVAHGVADTQYF.

The chain carries TRBV20-1 and TRBJ2-1, with 12 bases aligning to TRBD2. Trimming took 7 bases from V and 7 from J; bases not matched to a gene: 8. Germline V gives CDR1 DFQATT, CDR2 SNEGSKA (reference sequence). The CDR3 spans 14 residues. The CDR3 spells CSVETSGSWNEQFF. The CDR3 DNA follows: TGCAGTGTTGAGACTAGCGGGAGTTGGAATGAGCAGTTCTTC.

This clonotype was seen just once. A much larger clonotype is one base distant, so this may be a read error. This chain uses TRBV13 with TRBJ2-3; unclear D gene. Germline lookup yields CDR1 PRHDT and CDR2 FYEKMQ (reference sequence). CDR3 length: 12 amino acids. CDR3: CVSSSFGDTQYF. The CDR3 region has the DNA TGTGTCAGCAGCTCCTTCGGAGATACGCAGTATTTT.

The genes are TRBV9 and TRBJ2-3; D not certain. V shed 4 bases and J shed 2 bases, with 5 bases lying between them. CDR3 length: 12 amino acids. Germline V gives CDR1 SGDLS, CDR2 YYNGEE. The CDR3 DNA follows: TGTGCCAGCAGCACTCACACAGATACGCAGTATTTT. Its protein product is CASSTHTDTQYF. Full variable domain (remainder filled in from reference TRBV9 and TRBJ2-3): DSGVTQTPKHLITATGQRVTLRCSPRSGDLSVYWYQQSLDQGLQFLIQYYNGEERAKGNILERFSAQQFPDLHSELNLSSLELGDSALYFCASSTHTDTQYFGPGTRLTVL.

V is TRBV27 and J is TRBJ1-2; possibly TRBD1 for D (6 bases). CDR1 and CDR2 (germline): MNHEY, SMNVEV (reference sequence). This CDR3 has 13 residues. The V end was cut by 5 bases, the J end by 7 bases, with 14 bases between. DNA for the CDR3: TGTGCCAGCAGTCAGACAGGAACTAGTGGCTACACCTTC. This encodes CASSQTGTSGYTF.

V is TRBV5-1 and J is TRBJ2-2, with 7 bases aligning to TRBD1. Trimming took 5 bases from V and 0 from J; bases not matched to a gene: 7. The CDR3 runs 16 residues. The germline gives CDR1 SGHRS, CDR2 YFSETQ. The CDR3 coding sequence is TGCGCCAGCAGTTTGAGGGGGCCCCCGAACACCGGGGAGCTGTTTTTT. This gives the protein CASSLRGPPNTGELFF.

This clonotype was detected a few times. The chain has TRBV20-1 and TRBJ2-4; D may match TRBD1 or TRBD2 (6 bases each). This CDR3 has 13 residues. Germline values: CDR1 DFQATT, CDR2 SNEGSKA (reference sequence). The V and J ends lost 5 bases and 7 bases respectively, with 15 bases between them. CDR3 nucleotides: TGCAGTGCTCCTGAGGGGGGTGAGAACATTCAGTACTTC. This codes for CSAPEGGENIQYF.

This clonotype occurred a few times. The J gene is TRBJ2-7, the V gene TRBV25-1, with a weak D call TRBD2 (6 bases). CDR1 is MGHDK, CDR2 SYGVNS, per germline. The CDR3 spans 16 residues. V shed 3 bases and J shed 3 bases, with 18 bases lying between them. CDR3 loop: CASSDFRASGGYEQYF. For the CDR3, the DNA is TGTGCCAGCAGTGACTTCCGTGCCTCCGGGGGCTACGAGCAGTACTTC.

The CDR3 region is CSATAAAYNSPLHF. The CDR3 DNA is TGCAGTGCTACTGCTGCGGCATATAATTCACCCCTCCACTTT. The chain is built from TRBV20-1 and TRBJ1-6; D remains ambiguous. The CDR3 loop spans 14 amino acids. The ends were cut back, 4 bases at V and 4 bases at J, with 11 bases in the middle. Per the germline V gene, CDR1 is DFQATT and CDR2 is SNEGSKA (reference sequence).

This chain connects TRBV5-1 to TRBJ2-3; TRBD1 matches at 7 bases. Germline assignment: CDR1 SGHRS and CDR2 YFSETQ. The CDR3 is 17 residues long. Unmatched junction bases numbered 19, after V lost 4 bases and J lost 8 bases. The CDR3 region is CASSPRQGRSLQTTQYF. The CDR3 DNA follows: TGCGCCAGCAGCCCACGACAGGGAAGATCCCTCCAGACTACGCAGTATTTT.

This clonotype showed up just a few times. This chain links TRBV20-1 with TRBJ1-5; TRBD1 matches 7 bases. Trimming took 0 bases from V and 6 from J; bases not matched to a gene: 5. Per the germline V gene, CDR1 is DFQATT and CDR2 is SNEGSKA (reference sequence). The CDR3 sequence is 14 residues long. The CDR3 nucleotides are TGCAGTGCTAGAGATGCAGGACAGGCTCAGCCCCAGCATTTT. Encoded protein: CSARDAGQAQPQHF.

The chain employs TRBV20-1 and TRBJ1-5, with a tentative D call TRBD1 (5 bases). V lost 3 bases and J 6 bases, leaving 15 bases between the germline ends. Germline CDR1 reads DFQATT; CDR2 reads SNEGSKA (reference sequence). This CDR3 has 14 amino acids. Here the CDR3 DNA reads TGCAGTGCTAGGGCCGTGGGGCATCGTCAGCCCCAGCATTTT. It translates to CSARAVGHRQPQHF.

The chain recombines TRBV3-1 with TRBJ2-1; D is uncertain. Germline lookup yields CDR1 LGHDT and CDR2 YNNKEL (reference sequence). The ends were cut back, 1 base at V and 2 bases at J, with 12 bases in the middle. The CDR3 totals 16 residues. For the CDR3, the DNA is TGTGCCAGCAGCCAAGTTCTCGGACGGGCCTACAATGAGCAGTTCTTC. It encodes CASSQVLGRAYNEQFF.

The V and J genes are TRBV12-3 or TRBV12-4 and TRBJ2-3, with 10 bases identical to TRBD2. The CDR3 length is 16 residues. V shed 5 bases, J shed 2 bases, and the junction held 7 bases outside the gene matches. CDR3 amino acids: CASSPVAGGNTDTQYF. CDR3 in DNA: TGTGCCAGCAGTCCGGTAGCGGGAGGAAACACAGATACGCAGTATTTT.

V usage is TRBV6-2 or TRBV6-3 and J usage is TRBJ2-3; the D gene is possibly TRBD1 (6 bases). The V gene's germline CDR1 is MNHEY and CDR2 SVGEGT. The CDR3 consists of 12 residues. V was clipped by 10 bases and J by 4 bases, with 12 bases between them. CDR3 in DNA: TGTGCCACAGGGGCGCCTTCAGATACGCAGTATTTT. It translates to CATGAPSDTQYF.

V is TRBV29-1 and J is TRBJ1-4; 11 bases align to TRBD1. V lost 7 bases, J lost 5 bases, and 3 bases stayed unmatched. Germline values: CDR1 SQVTM, CDR2 ANQGSEA. CDR3 length: 13 residues. CDR3 region: CSGRTGGNEKLFF. CDR3 nucleotides: TGCAGCGGGCGGACAGGGGGCAATGAAAAACTGTTTTTT.

The chain joins TRBV2 to TRBJ1-2; the match to TRBD1 covers 7 bases. V was pared by 3 bases and J by 2 bases, with 3 bases of the junction left unmatched. CDR3 length: 14 amino acids. The germline V gene encodes CDR1 SNHLY and CDR2 FYNNEI. The CDR3 region is CASSERGQNYGYTF. DNA for the CDR3: TGTGCCAGCAGTGAGAGGGGACAGAACTATGGCTACACCTTC.

The table lists this clonotype with a few counts. This chain joins TRBV7-2 and TRBJ2-3; D may be TRBD1 (5 bases). CDR3 length equals 16 residues. Germline assignment: CDR1 SGHTA and CDR2 FQGNSA. The V and J ends lost 1 base and 3 bases respectively, with 14 bases between them. CDR3 amino acids: CASSLEARASTDTQYF. The DNA of the CDR3 is TGTGCCAGCAGCTTAGAGGCCAGGGCGAGTACAGATACGCAGTATTTT. Full variable domain (outside the CDR3, taken from reference TRBV7-2 and TRBJ2-3): GAGVSQSPSNKVTEKGKDVELRCDPISGHTALYWYRQSLGQGLEFLIYFQGNSAPDKSGLPSDRFSAERTGGSVSTLTIQRTQQEDSAVYLCASSLEARASTDTQYFGPGTRLTVL.

This clonotype was counted between two and nine times. This chain joins TRBV20-1 and TRBJ2-7; TRBD2 might be the D (5 bases). The V gene lost 6 bases and the J gene lost 3 bases, with 15 bases spanning the gap. The CDR3 runs to 13 residues. Germline assignment: CDR1 DFQATT and CDR2 SNEGSKA (reference sequence). The CDR3 sequence is CSAPPFGSYEQYF. CDR3 in DNA: TGCAGTGCCCCGCCCTTTGGGAGCTACGAGCAGTACTTC.

Written as DNA, the CDR3 is TGTGCCAGCAGCGCAGGATCGGCTAACACTGAAGCTTTCTTT. It encodes CASSAGSANTEAFF. The rearrangement uses TRBV9 and TRBJ1-1; D gene unclear. The germline V gene encodes CDR1 SGDLS and CDR2 YYNGEE. The length of the CDR3 is 14 residues. Trimming left V 3 bases short and J 2 bases short, with 11 bases between. Filled out from reference TRBV9 and TRBJ1-1, the complete variable domain reads DSGVTQTPKHLITATGQRVTLRCSPRSGDLSVYWYQQSLDQGLQFLIQYYNGEERAKGNILERFSAQQFPDLHSELNLSSLELGDSALYFCASSAGSANTEAFFGQGTRLTVV.

V usage is TRBV5-1 and J usage is TRBJ2-5, with 7 bases matching TRBD1. Germline loops: CDR1 SGHRS, CDR2 YFSETQ. The CDR3 spans 14 residues. The junction had 5 bases not matched to a gene; V was cut back by 4 bases and J by 2 bases. CDR3 region: CASSHGTVQETQYF. Here the CDR3 DNA reads TGCGCCAGCAGCCACGGGACAGTACAAGAGACCCAGTACTTC.